Listed below are T cell receptor beta chains from one sample, sequenced in a study of CD8 T cells in ankylosing spondylitis. TCRdb passed the 5' RACE reads through MiXCR, listing each CDR3 protein once. The sample includes 35,000 to 40,000 distinct CDR3 sequences, approximately 17% of them seen just once. Source material: blood. These TCRs come from a male donor with ankylosing spondylitis or in good health (not recorded which). The CDR3 runs from the conserved cysteine through the conserved F or W. The D gene is left open where the match is weak. Not every row has a clone size; where given, it reads once, few, many or a size class.

clone_size d_call j_call v_call cdr3_nt cdr3_aa
NA NA TRBJ1-4 TRBV29-1 TGCAGCGCATCTCCAGGGACCTACAATGAAAAACTGTTTTTT CSASPGTYNEKLFF
few NA TRBJ2-3 TRBV28 TGTGCCAGCAGTTTAGACCTCTCAGACACAGATACGCAGTATTTT CASSLDLSDTDTQYF
few NA TRBJ2-1 TRBV28 TGTGCCAGCAGTTTACCCGGCAGACCTAGCTACAATGAGCAGTTCTTC CASSLPGRPSYNEQFF
few NA TRBJ2-2 TRBV14 TGTGCCAGCAGCCATCTCACCGGGGAGCTGTTTTTT CASSHLTGELFF
few TRBD1 TRBJ1-1 TRBV12-3/TRBV12-4 TGTGCCAGCAGACCCGACGACAGGGCTGAAGCTTTCTTT CASRPDDRAEAFF
NA TRBD1 TRBJ1-1 TRBV20-1 TGCAGTGCTAGGGGGACAGGGGTAAAGAACACTGAAGCTTTCTTT CSARGTGVKNTEAFF
few TRBD1 TRBJ1-1 TRBV5-1 TGCGCCAGCAGCTGGAGGGGGCAGGACACTGAAGCTTTCTTT CASSWRGQDTEAFF
NA TRBD1 TRBJ2-3 TRBV12-3/TRBV12-4 TGTGCCAGCAGTTTGCCGGGACAGGGGTCATATACGCAGTATTTT CASSLPGQGSYTQYF
few TRBD2 TRBJ2-3 TRBV6-5 TGTGCCAGCAGTTACGAAGCGGGAATCTCAGATACGCAGTATTTT CASSYEAGISDTQYF
few TRBD2 TRBJ2-1 TRBV28 TGTGCCAGCAGTTTACTGGGCGGGAGAGGGATTGAGCAGTTCTTC CASSLLGGRGIEQFF
NA TRBD1 TRBJ2-1 TRBV4-2 TGTGCCAGCAGACATAGCCGGGACAGGGGCCGTGAGCAGTTCTTC CASRHSRDRGREQFF
NA TRBD1 TRBJ2-3 TRBV29-1 TGCAGCGTTGACCCCCCAGGGGGAACAGATACGCAGTATTTT CSVDPPGGTDTQYF
few NA TRBJ2-4 TRBV4-2 TGTGCCAGCAGCCCCCGGCTTACAGGGTTGGGAAACATTCAGTACTTC CASSPRLTGLGNIQYF
NA NA TRBJ1-4 TRBV14 TGTGCCAGCAGCCAAGGGCGGAATAATGAAAAACTGTTTTTT CASSQGRNNEKLFF
few NA TRBJ1-1 TRBV12-3/TRBV12-4 TGTGCCAGCAGGAAGGACAGCCCAGGGAACACTGAAGCTTTCTTT CASRKDSPGNTEAFF
few NA TRBJ2-1 TRBV6-2/TRBV6-3 TGTGCCAGCAACCTCGCCGGTTCTATGAGGGATGAGCAGTTCTTC CASNLAGSMRDEQFF
once NA TRBJ1-6 TRBV12-3/TRBV12-4 TGTGCCAGCAGTTTAGGTCAGACAGATAATTCACCCCTCCACTTT CASSLGQTDNSPLHF
NA TRBD1 TRBJ1-1 TRBV4-2 TGTGCCAGCAGCCAAGTGGGGGAGGGCCACAGGGGAGCTTTCTTT CASSQVGEGHRGAFF
few NA TRBJ2-5 TRBV20-1 TGCAGTGCTAGTCCCCCCAGGACTTATCAAGAGACCCAGTACTTC CSASPPRTYQETQYF
few TRBD2 TRBJ2-3 TRBV6-2/TRBV6-3 TGTGCCAGCAGCAGCGGGAGGACCACAGATACGCAGTATTTT CASSSGRTTDTQYF
NA NA TRBJ2-5 TRBV20-1 TGCAGTGCTAGAGATCAGGTAGCGGTGGAGACCCAGTACTTC CSARDQVAVETQYF
NA NA TRBJ2-1 TRBV6-6 TGTGCCAGCAGTTACTCGGCGGGAAAGTACAATGAGCAGTTCTTC CASSYSAGKYNEQFF
NA NA TRBJ2-3 TRBV3-2 TGTGCCAGCCCGCGGGGGGCCACAGATACGCAGTATTTT CASPRGATDTQYF
many TRBD2 TRBJ2-1 TRBV6-5 TGTGCCAGCAGTTATGGACTAGCGGGCGGCAATGAGCAGTTCTTC CASSYGLAGGNEQFF
few NA TRBJ2-1 TRBV24-1 TGTGCCACCAGTGTTTATCCGGGTCGTGAGCAGTTCTTC CATSVYPGREQFF
few NA TRBJ1-1 TRBV5-1 TGCGCCAGCAGCCCCCTAGGTAGCACTGAAGCTTTCTTT CASSPLGSTEAFF
NA NA TRBJ2-1 TRBV6-2/TRBV6-3 TGTGCCAGCAGTACCGATCTGGGGGATGAGCAGTTCTTC CASSTDLGDEQFF